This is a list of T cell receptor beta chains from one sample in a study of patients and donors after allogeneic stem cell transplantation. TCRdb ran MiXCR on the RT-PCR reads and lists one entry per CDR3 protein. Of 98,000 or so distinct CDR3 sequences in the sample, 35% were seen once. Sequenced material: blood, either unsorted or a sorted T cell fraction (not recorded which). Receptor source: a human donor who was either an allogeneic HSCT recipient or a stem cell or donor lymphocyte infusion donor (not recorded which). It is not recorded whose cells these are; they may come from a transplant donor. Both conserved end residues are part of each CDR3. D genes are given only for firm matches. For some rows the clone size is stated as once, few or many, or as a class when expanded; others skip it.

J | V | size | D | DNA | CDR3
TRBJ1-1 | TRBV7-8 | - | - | TGTGCCAGCAGCCCTATAAGAATGAACACTGAAGCTTTCTTT | CASSPIRMNTEAFF
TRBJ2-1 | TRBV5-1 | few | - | TGCGCCAGCAGCTTGGGAGGGAGGAGCTCCTACAATGAGCAGTTCTTC | CASSLGGRSSYNEQFF
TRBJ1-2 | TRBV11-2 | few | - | TGTGCCAGCAGCCCATCTCTAAACGGCGGTGGCTACACCTTC | CASSPSLNGGGYTF
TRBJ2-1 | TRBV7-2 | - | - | TGTGCCAGCAGCTTAGAAATCCTATACAATGAGCAGTTCTTC | CASSLEILYNEQFF
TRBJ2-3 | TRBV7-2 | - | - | TGTGCCAGCAGCTTAACGCGGAACACAGATACGCAGTATTTT | CASSLTRNTDTQYF
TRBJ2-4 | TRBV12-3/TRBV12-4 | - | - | TGTGCCAGCAGTTGGATGGGCATTCAGTACTTC | CASSWMGIQYF
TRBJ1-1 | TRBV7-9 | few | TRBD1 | TGTGCCAGCAGTTGGACAGGGGACACTGAAGCTTTCTTT | CASSWTGDTEAFF
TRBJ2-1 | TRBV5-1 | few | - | TGCGCCAGCATCTTGGGGGACCCAAGCTCCTACAATGAGCAGTTCTTC | CASILGDPSSYNEQFF
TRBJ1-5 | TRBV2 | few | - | TGTGCCAGCAGGGTGGCCGGCAGCGTCAATCAGCCCCAGCATTTT | CASRVAGSVNQPQHF
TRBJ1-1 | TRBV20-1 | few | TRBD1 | TGCAGTGCCATGGGACAGTTGAACACTGAAGCTTTCTTT | CSAMGQLNTEAFF
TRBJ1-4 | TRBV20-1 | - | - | TGCAGTGCTAGAGAGGCAGTGGATAGAGGAAAACTGTTTTTT | CSAREAVDRGKLFF
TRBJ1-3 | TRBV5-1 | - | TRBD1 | TGCGCCAGCAGCTTGGGCTCTTCGGCAGGGGGTTACTCTGGAAACACCATATATTTT | CASSLGSSAGGYSGNTIYF
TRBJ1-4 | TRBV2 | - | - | TGTGCCAGCAGAGCATCGTCACTAGCGAATGAAAAACTGTTTTTT | CASRASSLANEKLFF
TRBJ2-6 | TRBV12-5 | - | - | TGTGCTAGTGGTTTGATAGGGGGTGGGGCCAACGTCCTGACTTTC | CASGLIGGGANVLTF
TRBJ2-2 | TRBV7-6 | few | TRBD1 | TGTGCCAGCAGGGCCGGGACAGCAAACACCGGGGAGCTGTTTTTT | CASRAGTANTGELFF
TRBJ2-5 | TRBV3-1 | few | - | TGTGCCAGCAGCCATTCCTCCCGGCAGGAGACCCAGTACTTC | CASSHSSRQETQYF
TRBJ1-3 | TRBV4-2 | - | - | TGTGCCAGCAGCCACACGGTCGGTGCTGGAAACACCATATATTTT | CASSHTVGAGNTIYF
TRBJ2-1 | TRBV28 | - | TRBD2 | TGTGCCAGCAGTTTATGGACTAGCGGGAGTTCCTACAATGAGCAGTTCTTC | CASSLWTSGSSYNEQFF
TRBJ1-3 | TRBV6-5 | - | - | TGTGCCAGCACCAGCGGAGACACCATATATTTT | CASTSGDTIYF
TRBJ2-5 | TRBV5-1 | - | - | TGCGCCAGCACCAACCGGGCTCAAGAGACCCAGTACTTC | CASTNRAQETQYF
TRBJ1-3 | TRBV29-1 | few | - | TGCAGCACCAGGGAATCTGGAAACACCATATATTTT | CSTRESGNTIYF
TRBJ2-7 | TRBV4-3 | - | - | TGCGCCAGCAGCCCGGGACCCAACTACGAGCAGTACTTC | CASSPGPNYEQYF
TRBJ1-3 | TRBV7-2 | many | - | TGTGCCAGCAGCTTCGCCCCGAGCTCTGGAAACACCATATATTTT | CASSFAPSSGNTIYF
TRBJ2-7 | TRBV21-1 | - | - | TGTGCCAGCAGCAAAATAGGTTTTACAGGCCTATACCCCATCTACGAGCAGTACTTC | CASSKIGFTGLYPIYEQYF
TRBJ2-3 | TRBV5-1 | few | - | TGCGCCAGCAGCTTCCACAGGGATGCAGATACGCAGTATTTT | CASSFHRDADTQYF
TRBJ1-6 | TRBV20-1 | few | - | TGCAGTGCTAGACCTTACTGGGACAACAGCCATAATTCACCCCTCCACTTT | CSARPYWDNSHNSPLHF
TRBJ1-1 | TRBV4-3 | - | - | TGCGCCAGCAGCCAAGTGGTTAGGAAAGCTTTCTTT | CASSQVVRKAFF
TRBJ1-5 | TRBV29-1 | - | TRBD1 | TGCAGCGTTGATCCAGGGGGGAATCAGCCCCAGCATTTT | CSVDPGGNQPQHF
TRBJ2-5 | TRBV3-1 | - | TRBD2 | TGTGCCAGCAGCCCTAGCGGGAGTTTGGAGACCCAGTACTTC | CASSPSGSLETQYF
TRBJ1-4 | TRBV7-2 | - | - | TGTGCCAGCAGCTTGGAACAAACAACTAATGAAAAACTGTTTTTT | CASSLEQTTNEKLFF
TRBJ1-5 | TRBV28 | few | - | TGTGCCAGCAACCTACCCCGACCAGGGAAGCCCCAGCATTTT | CASNLPRPGKPQHF